These 5 T cell receptor beta chains came from one sample sequenced in a study of technical replicates of blood from a handful of donors. Only in-frame clones appear in the TCRdb table, and some are missing; sequencing was by immunoSEQ multiplex PCR. This sample has roughly 93,000 clones, with about 94% found just once. Material for sequencing was T cells isolated from PBMCs. Receptors were obtained from a human donor in good health.

CDR3 residues: CASSRDSLNYEQYF. Here the CDR3 DNA reads TGTGCCAGCAGCCGCGACTCCTTGAACTACGAGCAGTACTTC. This chain joins TRBV7-2 and TRBJ2-7; no definite D call. This CDR3 contains 14 residues. Germline CDR1 is SGHTA and CDR2 is FQGNSA. V lost 5 bases and J 3 bases, leaving 14 bases between the germline ends.

This chain uses TRBV19 with TRBJ2-7; 8 bases are a match to TRBD1. Unmatched junction bases numbered 8, after V lost 4 bases and J lost 3 bases. Per germline, CDR1 LNHDA and CDR2 SQIVND (reference sequence). The CDR3 has 15 amino acids. CDR3 bases: TGTGCCAGTAGTAGATCGACAGGGGCCCGCTACGAGCAGTACTTC. This translates into CASSRSTGARYEQYF. The full variable domain, with the rest looked up from reference TRBV19 and TRBJ2-7, is DGGITQSPKYLFRKEGQNVTLSCEQNLNHDAMYWYRQDPGQGLRLIYYSQIVNDFQKGDIAEGYSVSREKKESFPLTVTSAQKNPTAFYLCASSRSTGARYEQYFGPGTRLTVT.

V and J are TRBV30 and TRBJ1-5, with D unresolved. V lost 0 bases and J lost 7, with 16 bases in between. The germline gives CDR1 GTSNPN, CDR2 SVGIG (reference sequence). This CDR3 is built from 15 residues. Written as DNA, the CDR3 is TGTGCCTGGAGTGTAAGCACATTGGCGGTCCAGCCCCAGCATTTT. Its protein product is CAWSVSTLAVQPQHF.

This chain connects TRBV29-1 to TRBJ2-5; D might be TRBD2 (6 bases). Germline CDR1 reads SQVTM; CDR2 reads ANQGSEA. The CDR3 extends over 14 amino acids. V was pared by 7 bases and J by 5 bases, with 20 bases between. Written as DNA, the CDR3 is TGCAGCGCTTGGCCCCCGACGGGGGACGAGACCCAGTACTTC. The encoded protein is CSAWPPTGDETQYF.

The V and J genes are TRBV5-1 and TRBJ1-1, with D perhaps TRBD1 (5 bases). Germline V gene lookup returns CDR1 SGHRS and CDR2 YFSETQ. This CDR3 has 13 amino acids. V was cut by 7 bases and J by 1 base, with 11 bases left in between. CDR3 nucleotides: TGCGCCAGCGTGGACACTCCGAACACTGAAGCTTTCTTT. It translates to CASVDTPNTEAFF.